This TCR beta chain was retrieved from a study of T cell changes during pregnancy in multiple sclerosis. Sequencing was performed with immunoSEQ multiplex PCR; in TCRdb, only in-frame clones are kept and a portion is missing. The sample has about 36,000 clones; around 90% are singletons. The germline V and J ends were trimmed by 4 bases and 1 base, with 7 bases remaining between them. There are 13 residues in the CDR3. From germline, CDR1 is MNHEY and CDR2 SMNVEV (reference sequence). The chain links TRBV27 to TRBJ1-2; tentatively, D is TRBD1 (5 bases). This specimen was CD4+ T cells from peripheral blood mononuclear cells, taken in the first trimester of pregnancy. This TCR was recovered from a female donor with multiple sclerosis, enrolled in a pregnancy study. In nucleotides, the CDR3 is TGTGCCAGCAGTTGGGGCAGTAACTATGGCTACACCTTC. Residues: CASSWGSNYGYTF.